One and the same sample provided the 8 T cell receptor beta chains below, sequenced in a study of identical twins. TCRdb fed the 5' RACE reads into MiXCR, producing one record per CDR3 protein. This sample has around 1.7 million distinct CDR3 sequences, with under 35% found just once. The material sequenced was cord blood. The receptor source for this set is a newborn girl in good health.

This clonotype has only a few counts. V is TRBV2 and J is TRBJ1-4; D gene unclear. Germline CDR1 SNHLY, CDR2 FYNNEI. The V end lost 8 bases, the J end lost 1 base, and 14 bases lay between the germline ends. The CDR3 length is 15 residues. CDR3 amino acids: CASYARLKTNEKLFF. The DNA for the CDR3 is TGTGCCAGCTACGCCAGGCTTAAAACTAATGAAAAACTGTTTTTT.

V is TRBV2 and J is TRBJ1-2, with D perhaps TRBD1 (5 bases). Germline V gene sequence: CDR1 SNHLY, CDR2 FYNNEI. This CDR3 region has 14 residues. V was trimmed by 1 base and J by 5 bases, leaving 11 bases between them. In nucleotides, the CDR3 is TGTGCCAGCAGTGAAGAGAGGGGTATTTATGGCTACACCTTC. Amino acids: CASSEERGIYGYTF.

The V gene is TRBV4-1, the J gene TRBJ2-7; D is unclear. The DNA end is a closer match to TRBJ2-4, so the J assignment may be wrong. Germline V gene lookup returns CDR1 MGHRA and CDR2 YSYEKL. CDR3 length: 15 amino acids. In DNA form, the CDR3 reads TGCGCCAGCGCACGCCTGGACCTAGCCAAAAACATTCAGTACTTC. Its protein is CASARLDLAKNIQYF.

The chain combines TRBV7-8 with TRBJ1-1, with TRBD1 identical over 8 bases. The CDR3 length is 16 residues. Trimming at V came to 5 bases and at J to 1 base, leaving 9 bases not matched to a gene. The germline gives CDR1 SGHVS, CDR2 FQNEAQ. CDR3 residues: CASSLVNRGKNTEAFF. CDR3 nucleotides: TGTGCCAGCAGCCTAGTGAACAGGGGGAAGAACACTGAAGCTTTCTTT. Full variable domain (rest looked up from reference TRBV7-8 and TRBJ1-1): GAGVSQSPRYKVAKRGQDVALRCDPISGHVSLFWYQQALGQGPEFLTYFQNEAQLDKSGLPSDRFFAERPEGSVSTLKIQRTQQEDSAVYLCASSLVNRGKNTEAFFGQGTRLTVV.

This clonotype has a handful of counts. CDR3 sequence reads: CASRGQGSYWAKNIQYF. DNA of the CDR3: TGCGCCAGCCGGGGACAGGGTTCATATTGGGCCAAAAACATTCAGTACTTC. The chain combines TRBV5-1 with TRBJ2-4; 9 bases match TRBD1. This CDR3 has 17 amino acids. Per the germline V gene, CDR1 is SGHRS and CDR2 is YFSETQ. V lost 7 bases, J lost 1 base, and 12 bases stayed unmatched.

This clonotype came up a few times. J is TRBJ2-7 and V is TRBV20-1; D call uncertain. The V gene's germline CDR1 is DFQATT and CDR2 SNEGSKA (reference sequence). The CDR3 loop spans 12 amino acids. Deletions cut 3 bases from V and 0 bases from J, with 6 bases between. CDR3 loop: CSASPISYEQYF. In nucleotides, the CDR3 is TGCAGTGCTAGTCCCATCTCCTACGAGCAGTACTTC.

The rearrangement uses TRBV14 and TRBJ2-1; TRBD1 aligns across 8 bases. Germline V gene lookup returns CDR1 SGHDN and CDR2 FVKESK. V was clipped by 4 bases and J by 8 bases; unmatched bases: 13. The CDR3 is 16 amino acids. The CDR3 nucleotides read TGTGCCAGCAGCCCCGAGAGGGACAGGTTTAGGGATGAGCAGTTCTTC. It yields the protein CASSPERDRFRDEQFF.

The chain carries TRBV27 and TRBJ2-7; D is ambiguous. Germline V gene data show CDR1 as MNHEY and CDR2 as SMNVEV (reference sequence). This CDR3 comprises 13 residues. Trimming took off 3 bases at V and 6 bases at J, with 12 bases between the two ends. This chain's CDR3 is CASSLDWRSEQYF. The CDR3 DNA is TGTGCCAGCAGTTTGGATTGGAGAAGCGAGCAGTACTTC.